This entry is about one T cell receptor beta chain. The read stops 3 residues short of the end of the CDR3; the missing end is completed from the germline J gene. CDR3 size: 15 residues. Trimming pared 7 bases from V and 2 bases from J, leaving 12 bases between. Germline CDR1 reads LNHDA; CDR2 reads SQIVND (reference sequence). The table came from immunoSEQ multiplex PCR; TCRdb's copy has only in-frame clones and leaves some out. This sample's table reports approximately 37,000 clones. These data come from a study of T cells in women clearing cervical HPV infection. The sequence derives from a woman between 18 and 69 years old with a cervical HPV16 infection that either progressed to CIN3+ or cleared (not recorded which). The specimen sequenced was blood buffy coat. The rearrangement joins TRBV19 to TRBJ2-6; TRBD1 might be the D (5 bases). CDR3 residues: CASNSGKTGANVLTF. The CDR3 DNA, read in part, is TGTGCCAGTAATTCAGGGAAGACTGGGGCCAACGTC. Variable domain in full (rest from reference TRBV19 and TRBJ2-6): DGGITQSPKYLFRKEGQNVTLSCEQNLNHDAMYWYRQDPGQGLRLIYYSQIVNDFQKGDIAEGYSVSREKKESFPLTVTSAQKNPTAFYLCASNSGKTGANVLTFGAGSRLTVL.